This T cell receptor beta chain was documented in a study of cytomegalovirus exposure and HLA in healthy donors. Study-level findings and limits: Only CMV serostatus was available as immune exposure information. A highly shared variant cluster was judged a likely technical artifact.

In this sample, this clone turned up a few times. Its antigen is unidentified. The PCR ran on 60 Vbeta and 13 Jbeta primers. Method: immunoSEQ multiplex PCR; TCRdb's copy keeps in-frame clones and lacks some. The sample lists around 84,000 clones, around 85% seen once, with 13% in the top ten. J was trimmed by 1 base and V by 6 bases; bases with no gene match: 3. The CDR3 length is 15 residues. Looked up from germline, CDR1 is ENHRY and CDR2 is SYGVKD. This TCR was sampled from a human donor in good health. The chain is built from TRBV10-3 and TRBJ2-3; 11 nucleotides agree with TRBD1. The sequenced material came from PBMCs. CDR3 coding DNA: TGTGCCATCAGCGGACAGGGGGCCGGCACAGATACGCAGTATTTT. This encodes CAISGQGAGTDTQYF.